This TCR beta chain was recorded in a study of T cell repertoires in cytomegalovirus infection. The V gene lost 2 bases and the J gene lost 7 bases, with 9 bases spanning the gap. The CDR3 is 11 amino acids. Germline CDR1 is DFQATT and CDR2 is SNEGSKA (reference sequence). TCRdb reprocessed the reads with MiXCR, giving one entry per CDR3 protein. The data contain about 260,000 distinct CDR3 sequences, roughly an eighth of them singletons. This TCR came from a human donor in good health (CMV status not recorded). Some clones in this sample may be carry-over from other donors' samples. This chain joins TRBV20-1 and TRBJ2-7; D may match TRBD1 or TRBD2 (6 bases each). Material for sequencing was PBMCs. The CDR3 sequence: CSARRGQEQYF. CDR3 nucleotide sequence: TGCAGTGCTAGACGGGGGCAAGAGCAGTACTTC.